This TCR beta chain was identified during a study of CD8+CD57+ T cells in acquired aplastic anemia. Genomic DNA constituted the template upon which TCR beta VDJ and CDR3 profiling was performed. TCRdb independently ran MiXCR on the reads; one entry per CDR3 protein. The repertoire holds some 120,000 distinct CDR3 sequences, 30% to 45% seen once, with 2% to 3% in the top ten. Previously, flow cytometry had revealed CD8+CD57+ cell expansion in the patients chosen for sequencing. Patients had undergone no therapy by the time their blood was sampled. Trimming stripped 9 bases from V and 5 bases from J, with 12 bases between. CDR1 KGHDR and CDR2 SFDVKD come from the germline V gene. The CDR3 consists of 12 residues.

The sequenced sample was sorted CD4+, CD8+, or CD8+CD57+ T cells (not recorded which) from PBMCs. The J gene is TRBJ1-2, the V gene TRBV24-1; no clear D gene. The sequence was obtained from a human donor with aplastic anemia. CDR3 bases: TGTGCCACCCAAAGAGCGGGATATGGCTACACCTTC. Translation: CATQRAGYGYTF.